The next 8 T cell receptor beta chains were all read from a single sample in a study of CD8+CD57+ T cells in acquired aplastic anemia. Both TCR beta VDJ combination and CDR3 sequence profiling were carried out. Genomic DNA was the template for this profiling. TCRdb analysed the reads with MiXCR anew, one entry per CDR3 protein. Here the sample spans 50,000 to 65,000 distinct CDR3 sequences, around 55% being singletons. Sequencing was carried out using sorted CD4+, CD8+, or CD8+CD57+ T cells (not recorded which) from PBMCs. Source of these receptors: a human donor in good health, serving as a control.

This clonotype has at least ten counts. The V gene is TRBV5-5, the J gene TRBJ1-4; the D is unclear. The CDR3 runs to 16 residues. Germline V gives CDR1 SGHKS, CDR2 YYEKEE (reference sequence). The V end lost 3 bases, the J end lost 0 bases, and 12 bases lay between the germline ends. The CDR3 nucleotides read TGTGCCAGCAGCTCTGGACCATCCCCAACTAATGAAAAACTGTTTTTT. Residues: CASSSGPSPTNEKLFF.

This clonotype has ten or more counts. The genes are TRBV4-1 and TRBJ2-3; D not certain. Trimming removed 7 bases at V and 6 bases at J, with 14 bases between. From germline, CDR1 is MGHRA and CDR2 YSYEKL. The CDR3 loop spans 13 amino acids. The CDR3, as DNA: TGCGCCAGCACCCTCGGTCCGAGGGATACGCAGTATTTT. This gives the protein CASTLGPRDTQYF.

The table lists this clonotype with many counts. The chain employs TRBV20-1 and TRBJ2-5, with D possibly being TRBD2 (6 bases). V was clipped by 6 bases and J by 1 base, with 12 bases between them. The length of the CDR3 is 13 residues. Germline values: CDR1 DFQATT, CDR2 SNEGSKA (reference sequence). The DNA of the CDR3 is TGCAGTGCCGTCGGTAGCGGCCAAGAGACCCAGTACTTC. The encoded protein is CSAVGSGQETQYF.

The chain combines TRBV15 with TRBJ2-7; TRBD1 aligns across 9 bases. The CDR3 is made up of 17 amino acids. Germline lookup yields CDR1 LNHNV and CDR2 YYDKDF (reference sequence). Unmatched junction bases numbered 11, after V lost 3 bases and J lost 2 bases. The CDR3: CATSREKNGDRAYEQYF. The CDR3 DNA is TGTGCCACCAGCAGGGAAAAGAATGGGGACAGGGCCTACGAGCAGTACTTC.

The chain is built from TRBV20-1 and TRBJ1-5, with 7 bases lining up with TRBD1. CDR3 length: 17 residues. The germline V gene encodes CDR1 DFQATT and CDR2 SNEGSKA (reference sequence). Unmatched junction bases numbered 17, after V lost 0 bases and J lost 9 bases. The CDR3 region has the DNA TGCAGTGCTAGAGATCGGGGGGTCAGGGGGGAAGTCAGGCCCCAGCATTTT. It codes for CSARDRGVRGEVRPQHF.

In regard to this clonotype: One junction end does not reproduce the germline sequence, and a read error may be involved. The gene calls are TRBV2 and TRBJ1-1, with D hard to call. The CDR3 has 15 amino acids. Per the germline V gene, CDR1 is SNHLY and CDR2 is FYNNEI. DNA for the CDR3: TGTGCCCGCAGTTTAACCTCCGGACCGAACACTGAAGCTTTCTTT. Translating gives CARSLTSGPNTEAFF.

This chain uses TRBV19 with TRBJ2-1, with 7 bases aligning to TRBD2. V lost 7 bases and J lost 10; bases outside the gene matches: 13. This CDR3 comprises 14 residues. Germline assignment: CDR1 LNHDA and CDR2 SQIVND (reference sequence). The CDR3 DNA reads TGTGCCAGTACGGGGTCGGGGGGAGTTTACGAGCAGTTCTTC. Its translation: CASTGSGGVYEQFF. The full variable domain, with the rest looked up from reference TRBV19 and TRBJ2-1, is DGGITQSPKYLFRKEGQNVTLSCEQNLNHDAMYWYRQDPGQGLRLIYYSQIVNDFQKGDIAEGYSVSREKKESFPLTVTSAQKNPTAFYLCASTGSGGVYEQFFGPGTRLTVL.

V and J are TRBV29-1 and TRBJ2-2; 8 bases line up with TRBD1. Trimming cost V 6 bases and J 4 bases; bases outside gene matches: 7. The CDR3 contains 14 residues. Germline CDR1 reads SQVTM; CDR2 reads ANQGSEA. The CDR3 DNA sequence: TGCAGCGTCTCGACAGGGGCGGCCACCGGGGAGCTGTTTTTT. It translates to CSVSTGAATGELFF.